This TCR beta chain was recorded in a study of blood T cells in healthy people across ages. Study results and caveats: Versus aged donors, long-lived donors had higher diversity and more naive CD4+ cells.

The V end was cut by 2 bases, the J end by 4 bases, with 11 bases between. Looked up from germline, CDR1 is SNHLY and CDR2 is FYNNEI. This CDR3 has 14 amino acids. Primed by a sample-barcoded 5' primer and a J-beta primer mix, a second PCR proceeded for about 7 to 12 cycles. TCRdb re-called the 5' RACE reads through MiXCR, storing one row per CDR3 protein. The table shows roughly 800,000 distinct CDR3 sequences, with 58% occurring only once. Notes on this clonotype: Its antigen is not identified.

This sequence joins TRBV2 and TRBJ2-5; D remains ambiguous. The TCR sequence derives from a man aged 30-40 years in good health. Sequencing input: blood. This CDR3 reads CASSESSMTETQYF. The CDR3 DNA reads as TGTGCCAGCAGTGAATCCAGTATGACAGAGACCCAGTACTTC.